Reported below is one T cell receptor (beta chain). What it binds is not known. The CDR3 sequence is 14 residues long. Trimming pared 2 bases from V and 8 bases from J, leaving 11 bases between. Germline V gives CDR1 SGHDT, CDR2 YYEEEE. PCR was performed using 60 Vbeta and 13 Jbeta primers. Sequenced by immunoSEQ multiplex PCR; TCRdb stores in-frame clones only, minus some. Of 150,000 to 200,000 clones detected, over 65% appear once; the ten largest clones hold approximately 4.4%. This specimen comes from a study of cytomegalovirus exposure and HLA in healthy donors. General study points: Some TCR beta chains (over 150 of them) were listed as cytomegalovirus-associated.

The origin of this receptor is a young man in good health and CMV-seropositive. The rearrangement joins TRBV5-6 to TRBJ1-6; D unresolved. Sequencing was done on a sample of PBMCs. Written as DNA, the CDR3 is TGTGCCAGCAGCTTTCCCCGGAGGGATTCACCCCTCCACTTT. Translation: CASSFPRRDSPLHF. The variable domain in full, completed from reference TRBV5-6 and TRBJ1-6, reads DAGVTQSPTHLIKTRGQQVTLRCSPKSGHDTVSWYQQALGQGPQFIFQYYEEEERQRGNFPDRFSGHQFPNYSSELNVNALLLGDSALYLCASSFPRRDSPLHFGNGTRLTVT.